This T cell receptor (beta chain) was identified during a study of OX40 agonist ivuxolimab in advanced cancers. Study results and caveats: Partial responders dosed at 0.1-3.0 mg/kg displayed clonal expansion ranking among the lowest.

A remark on this clone: What it binds is unknown.

Patients were ruled out by autoimmune disease history or systemic immunosuppression. Assay: immunoSEQ multiplex PCR; the TCRdb copy retains only in-frame clones and omits some. The table includes 100,000 or so clones, around 95% detected once. After removal of 4 bases from V and 4 bases from J, the junction contained 7 bases not matched to a gene. The CDR3 length is 14 residues. Germline CDR1 MDHEN, CDR2 SYDVKM. J is TRBJ2-7 and V is TRBV28, with 7 bases fitting TRBD1. The source is an adult with an advanced solid tumor such as melanoma, head and neck, liver or kidney cancer. The material was CD4+ or CD8+ T cells sorted from blood, obtained in a trial of the OX40 agonist ivuxolimab. DNA for the CDR3: TGTGCCAGCAGTTACAGGGGTGATACTTACGAGCAGTACTTC. Encoded protein: CASSYRGDTYEQYF.